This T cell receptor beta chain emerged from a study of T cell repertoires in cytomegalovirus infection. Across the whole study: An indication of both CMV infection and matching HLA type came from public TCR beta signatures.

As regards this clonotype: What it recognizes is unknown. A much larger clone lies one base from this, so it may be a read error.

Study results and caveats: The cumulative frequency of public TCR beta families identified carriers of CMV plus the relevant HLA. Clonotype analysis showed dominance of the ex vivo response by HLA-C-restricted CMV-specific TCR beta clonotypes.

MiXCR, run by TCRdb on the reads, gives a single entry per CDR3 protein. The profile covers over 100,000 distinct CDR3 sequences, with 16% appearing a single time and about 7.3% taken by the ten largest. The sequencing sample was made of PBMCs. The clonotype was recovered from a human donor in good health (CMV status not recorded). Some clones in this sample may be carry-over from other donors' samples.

DNA of the CDR3: TGTGCCAGCAGCCCGACGTGGAGACCGAACACTGAAGCTTTCTTT. Translating it yields CASSPTWRPNTEAFF. The gene calls are TRBV7-2 and TRBJ1-1; no clear D. Per germline, CDR1 SGHTA and CDR2 FQGNSA. The CDR3 contains 15 residues. Deletions cut 5 bases from V and 1 base from J, with 14 bases between.